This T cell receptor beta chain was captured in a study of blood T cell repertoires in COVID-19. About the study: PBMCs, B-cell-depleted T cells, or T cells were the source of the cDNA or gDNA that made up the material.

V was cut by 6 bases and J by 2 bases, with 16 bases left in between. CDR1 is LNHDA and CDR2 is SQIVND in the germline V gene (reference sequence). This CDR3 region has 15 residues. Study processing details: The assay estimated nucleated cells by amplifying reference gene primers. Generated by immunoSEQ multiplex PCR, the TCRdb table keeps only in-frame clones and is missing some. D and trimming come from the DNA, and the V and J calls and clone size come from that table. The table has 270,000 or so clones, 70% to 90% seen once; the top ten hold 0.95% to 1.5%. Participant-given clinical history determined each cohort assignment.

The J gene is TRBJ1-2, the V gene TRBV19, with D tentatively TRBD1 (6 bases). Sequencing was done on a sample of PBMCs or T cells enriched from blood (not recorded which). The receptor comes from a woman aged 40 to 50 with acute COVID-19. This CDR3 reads CASRRSTGGNYGYTF. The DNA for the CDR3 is TGTGCCAGTAGGAGATCGACAGGTGGGAACTATGGCTACACCTTC.